This T cell receptor beta chain was retrieved from a study of cytomegalovirus exposure and HLA in healthy donors. Findings and caveats of the study: Versus the approximately 700-donor mean, an Asian-associated ancestry cluster reportedly showed fewer N-insertions in a later analysis. Association with HLA alleles at 0.05 false discovery rate was found for around 17,000 TCR beta sequences in a later analysis.

It was with 60 Vbeta and 13 Jbeta primers that the PCR ran. Sequencing was performed with immunoSEQ multiplex PCR; in TCRdb, only in-frame clones are kept and a portion is missing. The data contain 130,000 to 150,000 clones, 75% to 85% of them seen just once; the ten biggest clones take up approximately 2.5%. Remarks on this clone: What it binds is not known.

V was trimmed by 5 bases and J by 6 bases, leaving 22 bases between them. Germline CDR1 and CDR2: SGHAT and FQNNGV. The CDR3 consists of 17 residues. The specimen sequenced was PBMCs. The chain has TRBV11-2 and TRBJ1-4, with a tentative D call TRBD1 (6 bases). The clonotype comes from a woman aged 18-29 years in good health and CMV-seropositive. CDR3: CASSLYRGGNLDEKLFF. DNA of the CDR3: TGTGCCAGCAGCCTCTATCGTGGGGGCAACTTAGATGAAAAACTGTTTTTT.